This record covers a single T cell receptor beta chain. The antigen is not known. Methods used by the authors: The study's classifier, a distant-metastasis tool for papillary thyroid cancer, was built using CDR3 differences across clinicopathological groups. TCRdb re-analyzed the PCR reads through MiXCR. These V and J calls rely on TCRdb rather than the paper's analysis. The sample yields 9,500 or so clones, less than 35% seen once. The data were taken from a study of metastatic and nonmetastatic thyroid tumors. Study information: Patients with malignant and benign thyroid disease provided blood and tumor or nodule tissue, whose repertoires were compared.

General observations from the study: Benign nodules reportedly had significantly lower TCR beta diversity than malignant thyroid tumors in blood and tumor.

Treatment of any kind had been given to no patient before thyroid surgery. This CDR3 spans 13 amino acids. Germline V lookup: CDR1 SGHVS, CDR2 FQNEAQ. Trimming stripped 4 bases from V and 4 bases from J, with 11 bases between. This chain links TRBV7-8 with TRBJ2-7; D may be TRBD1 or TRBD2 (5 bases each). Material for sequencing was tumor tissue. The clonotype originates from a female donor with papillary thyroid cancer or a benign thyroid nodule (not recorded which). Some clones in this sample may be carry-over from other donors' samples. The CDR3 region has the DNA TGTGCCAGCAGCTCCGGGACCCTTTACGAGCAGTACTTC. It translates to CASSSGTLYEQYF.